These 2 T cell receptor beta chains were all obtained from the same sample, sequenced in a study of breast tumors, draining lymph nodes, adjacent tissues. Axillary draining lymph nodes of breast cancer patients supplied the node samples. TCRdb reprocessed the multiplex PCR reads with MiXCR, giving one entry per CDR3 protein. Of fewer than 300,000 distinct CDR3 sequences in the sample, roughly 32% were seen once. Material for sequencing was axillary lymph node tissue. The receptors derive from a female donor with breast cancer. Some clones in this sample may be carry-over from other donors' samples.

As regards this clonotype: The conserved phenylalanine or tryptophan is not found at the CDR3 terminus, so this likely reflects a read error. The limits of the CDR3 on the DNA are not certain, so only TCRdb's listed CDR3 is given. CDR3 region: CASSSQGTLVYGYPS. The genes are TRBV7-8 and TRBJ1-2; TRBD1 is taken as the D call from the table, unchecked against the DNA. The CDR3 totals 15 residues, both ends included. The germline V gene encodes CDR1 SGHVS and CDR2 FQNEAQ.

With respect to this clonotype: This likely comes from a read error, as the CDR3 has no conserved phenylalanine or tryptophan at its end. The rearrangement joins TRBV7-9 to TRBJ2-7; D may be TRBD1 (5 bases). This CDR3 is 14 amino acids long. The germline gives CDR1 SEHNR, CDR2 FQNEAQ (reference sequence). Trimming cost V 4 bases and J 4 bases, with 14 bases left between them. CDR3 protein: CASSSGSHLYEQYL. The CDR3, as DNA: TGTGCCAGCAGCTCAGGGTCCCACCTTTACGAGCAGTACCTC.